This is a list of T cell receptor beta chains from one sample in a study of multiple sclerosis patients with progressive multifocal leukoencephalopathy. Assay used: immunoSEQ multiplex PCR; TCRdb lists only in-frame clones, some missing. Seen here are some 31,000 clones, approximately 90% observed once, and the top ten hold roughly 1.5%. Source material: PBMCs. These receptors all come from a human donor with multiple sclerosis. CDR3s include the opening cysteine and the closing phenylalanine or tryptophan. A D gene is named only where the DNA matches it firmly.

V gene,D gene,J gene,CDR3 protein,CDR3 DNA
TRBV5-5,.,TRBJ1-5,CASSLVWTLNQPQHF,TGTGCCAGCAGCTTGGTGTGGACCCTAAATCAGCCCCAGCATTTT
TRBV7-3,TRBD2,TRBJ2-1,CASGLAGHNEQFF,TGTGCCAGCGGGCTAGCGGGGCACAATGAGCAGTTCTTC
TRBV28,TRBD1,TRBJ1-3,CASSSQGAGNTIYF,TGTGCCAGCAGTTCCCAGGGGGCTGGAAACACCATATATTTT
TRBV10-3,TRBD1,TRBJ1-6,CAISRDREWNSPLHF,TGTGCCATCAGCCGGGACAGGGAATGGAATTCACCCCTCCACTTT
TRBV6-5,.,TRBJ1-5,CASSYSDGSAQHF,TGTGCCAGCAGTTACTCCGACGGATCAGCCCAGCATTTT
TRBV28,TRBD1,TRBJ1-1,CASSPRGQGGTEAFF,TGTGCCAGCAGTCCGCGCGGACAGGGTGGGACTGAAGCTTTCTTT
TRBV19,.,TRBJ1-4,CASSTQGGGREKLFF,TGTGCCAGTAGTACCCAGGGCGGGGGACGGGAAAAACTGTTTTTT
TRBV5-1,TRBD1,TRBJ2-3,CASSPTGASTDTQYF,TGCGCCAGCAGTCCCACAGGGGCTAGCACAGATACGCAGTATTTT
TRBV13,TRBD2,TRBJ2-7,CASSPSGTSATYEQYF,TGTGCCAGCAGCCCCTCCGGGACTAGCGCAACCTACGAGCAGTACTTC
TRBV2,TRBD2,TRBJ2-7,CASSQRLAQYEQYF,TGTGCCAGCAGTCAAAGACTAGCCCAATACGAGCAGTACTTC
TRBV6-5,.,TRBJ1-5,CASSYEGFSNQPQHF,TGTGCCAGCAGTTACGAGGGTTTTAGCAATCAGCCCCAGCATTTT
TRBV28,TRBD2,TRBJ2-3,CASSLAGVKADTQYF,TGTGCCAGCAGCCTAGCGGGAGTGAAGGCAGATACGCAGTATTTT
TRBV7-6,.,TRBJ1-5,CASSPTRVGQPQHF,TGTGCCAGCAGCCCGACTAGGGTGGGTCAGCCCCAGCATTTT